Described below is a single T cell receptor beta chain sequence and its context. No antigen is known for it. The sample belongs to a study of cytomegalovirus exposure and HLA in healthy donors. General observations from the study: The authors judged a highly shared variant cluster likely a sequencing artifact. Overall, approximately 180 TCR beta chains were annotated as cytomegalovirus-associated.

PCR primers comprised 60 Vbeta and 13 Jbeta primers. TCRdb keeps only in-frame clones here, not all; method: immunoSEQ multiplex PCR. The repertoire has about 150,000 clones, nearly 80% of them found once; the top ten carry roughly 0.69%. The CDR3 has 13 residues. V was trimmed by 4 bases and J by 4 bases, leaving 9 bases between them. Germline V CDR1 and CDR2: SGDLS, YYNGEE. V usage is TRBV9 and J usage is TRBJ1-3; D is unresolved. The receptor was isolated from a male donor in good health and CMV-seronegative. Sequencing was performed on PBMCs. CDR3 nucleotides: TGTGCCAGCAGCTCCAGAGGGGGAAACACCATATATTTT. This gives the protein CASSSRGGNTIYF.